This TCR beta chain comes out of a study of PD-L1 blockade in urothelial cancer. Study-level information: Analysis of the blood was performed 3 weeks (second dose) and 6 weeks after treatment start. The median T cell count in blood samples was more than 110,000.

Germline V gives CDR1 MNHNS, CDR2 SASEGT. This CDR3 comprises 14 residues. Trimming at V came to 5 bases and at J to 8 bases, leaving 11 bases not matched to a gene. Study-level points and caveats: More expansion of tumor-associated blood clones, seen at 3 weeks, marked durable-benefit patients.

Assay: immunoSEQ multiplex PCR; the TCRdb copy retains only in-frame clones and omits some. The profile covers almost 90,000 clones, with 84% appearing a single time and roughly 1.9% taken by the ten largest. Time point given: pretreatment peripheral blood. Comment on this clone: Its cognate antigen is unknown.

This receptor was taken from a man between 60 and 75 years old with urothelial cancer. The V gene is TRBV6-1, the J gene TRBJ1-2, with 7 bases fitting TRBD1. This specimen was PBMCs, taken around atezolizumab (anti-PD-L1) treatment. The CDR3 DNA reads as TGTGCCAGCAGTTCCTCCTCGACAGGGCAAGGCTACACCTTC. Translation gives CASSSSSTGQGYTF.